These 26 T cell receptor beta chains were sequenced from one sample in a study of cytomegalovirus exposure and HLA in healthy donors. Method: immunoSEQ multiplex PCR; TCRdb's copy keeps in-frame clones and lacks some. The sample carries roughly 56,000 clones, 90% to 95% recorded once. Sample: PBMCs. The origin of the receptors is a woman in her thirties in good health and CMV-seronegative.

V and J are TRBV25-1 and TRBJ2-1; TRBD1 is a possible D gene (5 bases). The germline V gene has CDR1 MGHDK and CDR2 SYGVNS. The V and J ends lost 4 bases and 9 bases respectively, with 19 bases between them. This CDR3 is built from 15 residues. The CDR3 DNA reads TGTGCCAGCAGTGCCACAGGACCAGCGCACGTTGAGCAGTTCTTC. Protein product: CASSATGPAHVEQFF.

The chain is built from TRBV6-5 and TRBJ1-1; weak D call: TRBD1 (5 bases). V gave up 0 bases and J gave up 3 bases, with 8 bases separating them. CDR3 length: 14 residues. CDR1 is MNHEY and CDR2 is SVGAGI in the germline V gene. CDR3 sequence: CASSYSEGYTEAFF. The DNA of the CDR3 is TGTGCCAGCAGTTACTCGGAGGGGTACACTGAAGCTTTCTTT.

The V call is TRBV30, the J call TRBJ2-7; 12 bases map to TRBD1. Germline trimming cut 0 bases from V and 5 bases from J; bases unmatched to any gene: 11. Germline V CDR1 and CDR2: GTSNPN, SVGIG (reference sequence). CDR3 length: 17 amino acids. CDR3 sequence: CAWSVLFSGQGAHEQYF. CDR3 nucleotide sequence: TGTGCCTGGAGTGTACTTTTCTCGGGACAGGGGGCCCACGAGCAGTACTTC. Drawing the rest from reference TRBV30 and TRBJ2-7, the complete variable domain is SQTIHQWPATLVQPVGSPLSLECTVEGTSNPNLYWYRQAAGRGLQLLFYSVGIGQISSEVPQNLSASRPQDRQFILSSKKLLLSDSGFYLCAWSVLFSGQGAHEQYFGPGTRLTVT.

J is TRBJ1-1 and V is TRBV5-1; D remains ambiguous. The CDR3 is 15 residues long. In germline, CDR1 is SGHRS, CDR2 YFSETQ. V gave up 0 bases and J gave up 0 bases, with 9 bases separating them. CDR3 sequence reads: CASSLAGSVNTEAFF. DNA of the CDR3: TGCGCCAGCAGCTTGGCTGGCAGCGTGAACACTGAAGCTTTCTTT.

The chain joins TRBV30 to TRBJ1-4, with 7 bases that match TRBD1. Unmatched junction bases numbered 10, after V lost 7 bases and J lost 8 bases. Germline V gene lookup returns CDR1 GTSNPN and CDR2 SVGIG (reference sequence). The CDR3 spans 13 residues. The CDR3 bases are TGTGCCTCCCAGCCAGGGGGTTCCGAAAAACTGTTTTTT. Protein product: CASQPGGSEKLFF.

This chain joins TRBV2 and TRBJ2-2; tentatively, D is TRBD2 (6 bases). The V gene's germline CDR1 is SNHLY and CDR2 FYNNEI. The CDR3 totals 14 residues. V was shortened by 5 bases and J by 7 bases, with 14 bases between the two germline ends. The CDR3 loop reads CASSIGYGGGELFF. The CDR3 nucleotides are TGTGCCAGCAGTATCGGCTACGGGGGCGGGGAGCTGTTTTTT.

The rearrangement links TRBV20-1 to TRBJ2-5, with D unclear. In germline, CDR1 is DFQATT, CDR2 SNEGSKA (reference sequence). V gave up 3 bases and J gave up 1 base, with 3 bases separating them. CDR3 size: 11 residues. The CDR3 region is CSASGQETQYF. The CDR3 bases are TGCAGTGCTAGCGGCCAAGAGACCCAGTACTTC.

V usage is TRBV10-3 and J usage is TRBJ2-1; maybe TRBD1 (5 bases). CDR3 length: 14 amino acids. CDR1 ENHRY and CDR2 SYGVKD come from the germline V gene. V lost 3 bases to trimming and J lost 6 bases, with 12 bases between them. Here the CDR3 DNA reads TGTGCCATCAGTGACGGGCAGGGCTTCAATGAGCAGTTCTTC. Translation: CAISDGQGFNEQFF.

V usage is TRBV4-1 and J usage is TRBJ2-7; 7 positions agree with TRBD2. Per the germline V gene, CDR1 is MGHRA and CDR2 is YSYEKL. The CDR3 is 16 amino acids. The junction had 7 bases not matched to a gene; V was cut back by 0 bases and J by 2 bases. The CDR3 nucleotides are TGCGCCAGCAGCCAAGATAGGCCGGGAGGTACCTACGAGCAGTACTTC. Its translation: CASSQDRPGGTYEQYF.

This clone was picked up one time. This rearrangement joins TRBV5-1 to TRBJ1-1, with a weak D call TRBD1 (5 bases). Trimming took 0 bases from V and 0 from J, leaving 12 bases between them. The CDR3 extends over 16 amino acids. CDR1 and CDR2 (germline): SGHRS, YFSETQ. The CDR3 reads CASSLAGKAVNTEAFF. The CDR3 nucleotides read TGCGCCAGCAGCTTGGCAGGGAAAGCCGTGAACACTGAAGCTTTCTTT.

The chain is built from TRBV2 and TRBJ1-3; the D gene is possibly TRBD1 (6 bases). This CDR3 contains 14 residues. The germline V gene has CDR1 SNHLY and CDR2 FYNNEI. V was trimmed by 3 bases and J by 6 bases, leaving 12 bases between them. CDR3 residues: CASSDVQGENTIYF. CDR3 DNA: TGTGCCAGCAGTGATGTACAGGGTGAAAACACCATATATTTT. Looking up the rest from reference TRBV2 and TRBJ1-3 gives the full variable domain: EPEVTQTPSHQVTQMGQEVILRCVPISNHLYFYWYRQILGQKVEFLVSFYNNEISEKSEIFDDQFSVERPDGSNFTLKIRSTKLEDSAMYFCASSDVQGENTIYFGEGSWLTVV.

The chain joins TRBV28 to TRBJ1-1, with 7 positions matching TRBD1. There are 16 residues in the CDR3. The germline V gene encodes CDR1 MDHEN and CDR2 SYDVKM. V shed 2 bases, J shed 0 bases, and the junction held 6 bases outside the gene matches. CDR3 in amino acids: CASSLPGQPMNTEAFF. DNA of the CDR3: TGTGCCAGCAGTTTACCGGGACAGCCTATGAACACTGAAGCTTTCTTT.

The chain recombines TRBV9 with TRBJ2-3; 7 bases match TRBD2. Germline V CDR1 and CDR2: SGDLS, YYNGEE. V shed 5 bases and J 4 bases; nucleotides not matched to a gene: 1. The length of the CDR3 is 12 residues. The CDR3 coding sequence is TGTGCCAGCAGGGGGGGGTCAGATACGCAGTATTTT. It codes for CASRGGSDTQYF.

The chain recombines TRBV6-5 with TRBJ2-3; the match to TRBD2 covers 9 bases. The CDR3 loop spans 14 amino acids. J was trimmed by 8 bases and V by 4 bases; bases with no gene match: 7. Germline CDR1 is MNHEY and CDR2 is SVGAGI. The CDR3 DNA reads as TGTGCCAGCAGTTCCGGGACTAGCCTAGTTACGCAGTATTTT. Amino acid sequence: CASSSGTSLVTQYF.

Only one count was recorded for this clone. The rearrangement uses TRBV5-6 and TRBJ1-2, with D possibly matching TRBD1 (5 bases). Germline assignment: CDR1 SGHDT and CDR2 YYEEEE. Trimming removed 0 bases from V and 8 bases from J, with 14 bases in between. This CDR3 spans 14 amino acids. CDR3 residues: CASSLVSGSHGYTF. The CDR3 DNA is TGTGCCAGCAGCTTGGTATCAGGGTCACACGGCTACACCTTC.

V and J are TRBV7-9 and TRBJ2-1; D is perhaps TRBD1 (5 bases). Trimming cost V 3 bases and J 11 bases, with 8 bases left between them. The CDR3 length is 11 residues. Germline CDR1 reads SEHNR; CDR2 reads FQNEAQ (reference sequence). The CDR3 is CASSFEDKQFF. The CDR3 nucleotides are TGTGCCAGCAGCTTCGAGGACAAGCAGTTCTTC. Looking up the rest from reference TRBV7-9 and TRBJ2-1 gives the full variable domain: DTGVSQNPRHKITKRGQNVTFRCDPISEHNRLYWYRQTLGQGPEFLTYFQNEAQLEKSRLLSDRFSAERPKGSFSTLEIQRTEQGDSAMYLCASSFEDKQFFGPGTRLTVL.

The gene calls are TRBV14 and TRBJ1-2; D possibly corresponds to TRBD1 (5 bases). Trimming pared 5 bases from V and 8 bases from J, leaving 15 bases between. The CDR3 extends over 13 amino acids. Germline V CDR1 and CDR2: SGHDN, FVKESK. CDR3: CASSERAPGGYTF. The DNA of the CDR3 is TGTGCCAGCAGCGAACGGGCCCCAGGGGGCTACACCTTC.

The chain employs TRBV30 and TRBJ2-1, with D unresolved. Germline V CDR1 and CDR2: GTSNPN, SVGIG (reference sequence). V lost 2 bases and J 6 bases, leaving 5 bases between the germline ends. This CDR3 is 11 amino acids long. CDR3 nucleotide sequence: TGTGCCTGGAGTAGTAGCAATGAGCAGTTCTTC. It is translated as CAWSSSNEQFF.

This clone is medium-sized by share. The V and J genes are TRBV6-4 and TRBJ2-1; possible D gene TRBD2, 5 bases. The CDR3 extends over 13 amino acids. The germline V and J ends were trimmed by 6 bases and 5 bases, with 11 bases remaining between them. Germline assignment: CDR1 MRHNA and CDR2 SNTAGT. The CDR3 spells CASSGGPHNEQFF. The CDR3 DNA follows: TGTGCCAGCAGCGGAGGACCCCACAATGAGCAGTTCTTC.

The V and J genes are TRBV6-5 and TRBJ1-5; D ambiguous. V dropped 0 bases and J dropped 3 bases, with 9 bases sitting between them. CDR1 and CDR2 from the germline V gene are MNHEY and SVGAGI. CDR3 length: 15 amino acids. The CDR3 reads CASSYSADLNQPQHF. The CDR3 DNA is TGTGCCAGCAGTTACTCGGCGGATCTCAATCAGCCCCAGCATTTT.

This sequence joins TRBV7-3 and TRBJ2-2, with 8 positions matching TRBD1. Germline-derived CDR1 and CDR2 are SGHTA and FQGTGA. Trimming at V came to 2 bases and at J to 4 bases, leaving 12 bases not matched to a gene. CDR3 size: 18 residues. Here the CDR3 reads CASSLAVGRGRATGELFF. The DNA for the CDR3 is TGTGCCAGCAGCTTAGCTGTCGGCAGGGGGCGAGCCACCGGGGAGCTGTTTTTT.

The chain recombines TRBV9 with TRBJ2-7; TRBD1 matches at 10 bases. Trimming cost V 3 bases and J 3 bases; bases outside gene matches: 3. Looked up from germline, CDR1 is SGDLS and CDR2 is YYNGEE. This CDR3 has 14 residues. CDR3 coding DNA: TGTGCCAGCAGCGGGGGACAGGGGAACTACGAGCAGTACTTC. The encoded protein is CASSGGQGNYEQYF.

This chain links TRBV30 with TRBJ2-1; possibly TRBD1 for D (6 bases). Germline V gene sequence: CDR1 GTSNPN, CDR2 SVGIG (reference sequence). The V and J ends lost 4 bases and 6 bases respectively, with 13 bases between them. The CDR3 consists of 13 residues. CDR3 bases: TGTGCCTGGACCCCCGGGACATCCAATGAGCAGTTCTTC. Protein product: CAWTPGTSNEQFF.

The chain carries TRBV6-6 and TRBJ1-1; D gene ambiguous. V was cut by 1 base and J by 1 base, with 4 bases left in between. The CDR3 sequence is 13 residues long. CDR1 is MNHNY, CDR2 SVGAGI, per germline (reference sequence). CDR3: CASSYWQNTEAFF. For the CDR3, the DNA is TGTGCCAGCAGTTACTGGCAGAACACTGAAGCTTTCTTT.

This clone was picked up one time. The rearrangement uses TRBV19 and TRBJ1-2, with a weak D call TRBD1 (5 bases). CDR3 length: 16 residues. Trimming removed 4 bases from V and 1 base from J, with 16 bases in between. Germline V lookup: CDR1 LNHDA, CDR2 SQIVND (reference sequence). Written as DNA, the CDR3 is TGTGCCAGTAGTAAGGCCCGACAGCGAAATAACTATGGCTACACCTTC. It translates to CASSKARQRNNYGYTF.

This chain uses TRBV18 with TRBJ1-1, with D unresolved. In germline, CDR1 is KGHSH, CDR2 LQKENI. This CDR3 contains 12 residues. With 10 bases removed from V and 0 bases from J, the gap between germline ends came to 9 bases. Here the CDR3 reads CATRIMNTEAFF. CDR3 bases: TGTGCCACCAGGATCATGAACACTGAAGCTTTCTTT.